This TCR beta chain was observed in a study of Ad26.COV2.S vaccination and SARS-CoV-2 variants. The overall study: Recipients of Ad26.COV2.S got it intramuscularly, once or twice 56 days apart. Study results and caveats: Similar non-spike TCR breadth was observed in recipients of vaccine and of placebo.

The treatment was: roughly 20 received Ad26.COV2.S at low or high dose, single or two shots; about 5 received placebo; per-sample allocation not given. All samples were drawn on day 63, counting from the first vaccine or placebo injection. The vaccine antigen was prefusion-stabilized Wuhan SARS-CoV-2 spike. Note on this clone: No antigen is known for it.

The repertoire was sequenced with immunoSEQ multiplex PCR; TCRdb's copy has only in-frame clones and lacks some. This sample has 350,000 to 400,000 clones, with approximately 91% found just once. CDR3 length equals 14 residues. Per germline, CDR1 MDHEN and CDR2 SYDVKM. Deletions cut 6 bases from V and 4 bases from J, with 12 bases between. The clonotype originates from a person between 18 and 59 years old who received the Ad26.COV2.S COVID-19 vaccine or a placebo. Sequencing was performed on peripheral blood, taken in a trial of Ad26.COV2.S vaccine versus placebo. The V and J genes are TRBV28 and TRBJ1-4; D may be TRBD1 (6 bases). CDR3 residues: CASSSPGDNEKLFF. The CDR3 nucleotides are TGTGCCAGCAGCTCCCCAGGGGATAATGAAAAACTGTTTTTT.